This entry is about one T cell receptor (beta chain). This sample is part of a study of blood T cell repertoires in COVID-19. Study-level background: COVID-19 samples from acute and convalescent phases originated in the United States, Italy and Spain. PBMCs, B-cell-depleted T cells, or T cells provided the cDNA or gDNA that made up the material.

Per the original methods: Estimation of nucleated cell counts was performed using reference gene primer amplification. The protocol was immunoSEQ multiplex PCR, while the TCRdb copy is restricted to in-frame clones and leaves out a portion. That table is the source of V, J and clone size, and D and trimming were worked out from the DNA. This table holds tens of thousands of clones, around 78% found once. V was shortened by 4 bases and J by 7 bases, with 14 bases between the two germline ends. CDR1 is LGHNA, CDR2 YSLEER, per germline. This CDR3 is built from 15 residues. The sequencing input was peripheral blood. The rearrangement uses TRBV4-3 and TRBJ1-6; D may be TRBD1 (6 bases). The sequence derives from a human donor in a cohort sampled during active COVID-19. CDR3 bases: TGCGCCAGCAGCCGCACACAGGGTGGGAATTCACCCCTCCACTTT. Amino acids: CASSRTQGGNSPLHF.